This TCR beta chain was observed in a study of CD8 T cells in ankylosing spondylitis (dated by TCRdb to 2017 to 2019). Regarding the complete study: The study profiled T cell receptor beta repertoires in healthy donors and ankylosing spondylitis patients to find disease-linked TCR variants. Peripheral blood was sampled, and synovial fluid was additionally collected from ankylosing spondylitis patients. The full study cohort was made up of over 20 ankylosing spondylitis patients and fewer than 120 healthy donors.

The listed sequencing device is Illumina HiSeq 2500. Quantitative 5'-RACE with molecular barcodes was used to prepare TCR beta libraries. Under the source paper's analysis protocol: A new computational method, built on a probabilistic model of VDJ rearrangement, was used to identify disease-linked TCR variants. TCRdb redid the processing of the public reads, applying fastp at Q25 and MiXCR, and retained in-frame beta chains. Every CDR3 protein is listed once, alongside the most common genes and DNA of its rows. The V and J calls and clone size are TCRdb's, not the authors'. The sample table lists roughly 120,000 distinct CDR3 sequences, over 6.5% of them with a count of one. 9% to 15% of the sample goes to the ten largest clones. The research as a whole found: The disease-linked clones had a CD8+ phenotype and were found at relatively low frequencies in peripheral blood. Significant enrichment of the disease-linked clones was reported in matched synovial fluid samples from ankylosing spondylitis patients. Blood from ankylosing spondylitis patients appeared to be characterized by a TCR beta motif made up of several highly homologous amino acid variants. Some TCR beta motif variants had previously been reported in synovial fluid and blood of reactive arthritis patients, which suggested common disease-initiation mechanisms.

This clonotype was observed at least ten times. The antigen it binds to is not known. The input lacks base qualities; no much larger clone sits a single base away. The sequenced sample was blood, either unsorted or a sorted T cell fraction (not recorded which). The TCR was taken from a male donor with ankylosing spondylitis or in good health (not recorded which).

The DNA reads TGCAGTGCTAGGGGGGTAGGCCGAAACAATCAGCCCCAGCATTTT. This is translated as CSARGVGRNNQPQHF. The chain employs TRBV20-1 and TRBJ1-5; the D gene is perhaps TRBD1, from 5 matching bases. The CDR3 starts with the cysteine, ends with the phenylalanine, and has 15 residues. The retained sequence is limited to the CDR3, 45 bases, with the frame set at the first base. Sequences DFQATT (CDR1) and SNEGSKA (CDR2) are obtained from the germline V gene (reference sequence). V and J are truncated by 3 bases and 3 bases respectively, leaving an intervening sequence of 15 bases.